This is a list of T cell receptor beta chains from one sample in a study of radiotherapy plus CTLA-4 blockade in lung cancer. Here immunoSEQ multiplex PCR was the method, and the copy in TCRdb shows in-frame clones only, minus some. This sample has over 75,000 clones, with 80% to 90% found just once. The source material was peripheral blood, sampled from a patient treated with radiotherapy plus ipilimumab. These receptors originate from a human donor with non-small cell lung cancer who had stable disease on radiotherapy plus ipilimumab. The CDR3 runs from the conserved cysteine through the conserved F or W.

v_call,j_call,cdr3_aa
TRBV7-9,TRBJ2-3,CASSLGSIGSGGPDTQYF
TRBV19,TRBJ1-5,CASSIGPNQPQHF
TRBV28,TRBJ1-2,CASSLLSGNYGYTF
TRBV28,TRBJ2-7,CASLPSEPYEQYF
TRBV6-4,TRBJ2-5,CASSDSGRGTQYF
TRBV11-1,TRBJ1-3,CASSLTGPWRNTIYF
TRBV25-1,TRBJ2-5,CASSPRGDRGIQETQYF
TRBV19,TRBJ1-2,CASSTGTAFYGYTF
TRBV19,TRBJ2-3,CASSITWDPRADTQYF
TRBV29-1,TRBJ2-7,CSVDGGTYEQYF
TRBV6-1,TRBJ1-3,CASAGWASGNTIYF
TRBV5-1,TRBJ2-1,CASSLRTVNNEQFF
TRBV21-1,TRBJ1-2,CASSKEGGYTF
TRBV9,TRBJ1-5,CASSLGGQGPRDQPQHF
TRBV19,TRBJ1-5,CASSINNSNQPQHF
TRBV27,TRBJ2-2,CASSPRTSGIGELFF
TRBV6-1,TRBJ1-1,CASKVYRGTTEAFF
TRBV5-1,NA,CASSPGGGYEQYF
TRBV5-8,TRBJ2-2,CASSRRLWNTGELFF
TRBV19,TRBJ2-1,CASSGTGESYNEQFF
TRBV28,TRBJ1-4,CASRLYNEKLFF
TRBV5-6,TRBJ2-3,CASSFLARSTDTQYF
TRBV28,TRBJ1-2,CASSTTPGQVDYGYTF
TRBV7-2,TRBJ1-2,CASSLGGVGYTF
TRBV5-1,TRBJ2-7,CASSFEGAYEQYF
TRBV5-1,TRBJ1-1,CASSLTGPEAFF
TRBV5-1,TRBJ2-2,CASSVAGGPTGELFF
TRBV28,TRBJ1-2,CASSLVQGKISYTF
TRBV28,TRBJ1-2,CASSATYGYTF
TRBV27,TRBJ2-1,CASSFRLGNEQFF
TRBV6-5,TRBJ1-5,CASSPRQGYQPQHF
TRBV30,TRBJ2-7,CAWKPRLAGGYEQYF
TRBV7-9,TRBJ1-2,CASSLRGGLSYTF
TRBV18,TRBJ1-6,CASSQGTDQPLHF
TRBV5-4,TRBJ2-3,CASSLGEDTQYF
TRBV27,TRBJ1-6,CASSPTADNSPLHF
TRBV5-1,TRBJ1-2,CASRPLPGSGGYTF
TRBV7-2,TRBJ1-2,CASSQDRGSIWLRYGYTF
TRBV18,TRBJ2-7,CASSPGKGHEQYF
TRBV9,TRBJ2-5,CASSVDDGRETQYF
TRBV6-5,TRBJ1-5,CASSYRRSNQPQHF
TRBV20-1,TRBJ1-3,CSGASGNTIYF
TRBV10-3,TRBJ2-2,CAIKSTTERGAYTGELFF
TRBV5-1,TRBJ1-1,CASSWGDRENTEAFF
TRBV5-1,TRBJ2-7,CASSLDGVLYEQYF
TRBV7-3,TRBJ2-2,CASSPAGGGRGTGELFF
TRBV15,TRBJ2-1,CATSRERGASYNEQFF
TRBV7-6,TRBJ1-5,CASSPGQGINQPQHF
TRBV6-4,TRBJ2-7,CASSDSGQSYEQYF
TRBV6-6,TRBJ1-3,CASRRQGSGNTIYF
TRBV6-5,TRBJ1-1,CASRQGPVTEAFF